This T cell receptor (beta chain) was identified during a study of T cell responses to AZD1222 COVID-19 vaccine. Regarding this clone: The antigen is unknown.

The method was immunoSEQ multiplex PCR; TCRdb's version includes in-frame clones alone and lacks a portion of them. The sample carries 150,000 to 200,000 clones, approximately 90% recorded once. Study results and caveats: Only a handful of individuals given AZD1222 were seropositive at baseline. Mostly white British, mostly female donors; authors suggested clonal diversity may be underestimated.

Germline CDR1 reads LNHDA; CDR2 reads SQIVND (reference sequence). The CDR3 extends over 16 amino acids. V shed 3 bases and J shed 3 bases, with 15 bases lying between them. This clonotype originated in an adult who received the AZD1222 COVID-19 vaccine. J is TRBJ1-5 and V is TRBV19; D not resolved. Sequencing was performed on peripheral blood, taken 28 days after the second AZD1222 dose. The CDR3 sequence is CASSIGAGINNQPQHF. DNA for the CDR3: TGTGCCAGTAGTATCGGCGCGGGGATCAACAATCAGCCCCAGCATTTT.